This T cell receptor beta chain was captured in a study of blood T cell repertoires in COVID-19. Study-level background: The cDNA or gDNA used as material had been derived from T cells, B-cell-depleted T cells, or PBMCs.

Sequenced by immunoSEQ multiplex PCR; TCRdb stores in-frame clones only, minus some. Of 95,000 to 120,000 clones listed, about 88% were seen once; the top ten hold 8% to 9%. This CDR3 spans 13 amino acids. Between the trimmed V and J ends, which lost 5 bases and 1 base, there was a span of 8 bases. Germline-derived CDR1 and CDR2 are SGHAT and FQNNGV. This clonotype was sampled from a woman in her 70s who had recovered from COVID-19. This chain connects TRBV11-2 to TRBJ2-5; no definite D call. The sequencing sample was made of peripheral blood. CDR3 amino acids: CASSPTLQETQYF. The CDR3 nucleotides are TGTGCCAGCAGCCCAACTCTCCAAGAGACCCAGTACTTC.